The T cell receptor beta chain under discussion was sequenced for a study of blood T cell repertoires in COVID-19. Study-wide context: Collection of acute and convalescent COVID-19 samples took place in the United States, Italy and Spain. From T cells, B-cell-depleted T cells, or PBMCs came the material, which was cDNA or gDNA.

The V end lost 1 base, the J end lost 4 bases, and 7 bases lay between the germline ends. CDR3 length: 13 residues. Germline V gene data show CDR1 as SGHTA and CDR2 as FQGNSA. In the authors' methods: Reference gene primer amplification in the assay estimated nucleated cell counts. Assay used: immunoSEQ multiplex PCR; TCRdb lists only in-frame clones, some missing. Clone size and V and J calls were adopted from that table, with D and trimming inferred from the DNA. The sample includes 200,000 to 250,000 clones, around nine tenths seen only once; the top ten take about an eighth. The rearrangement joins TRBV7-2 to TRBJ2-5; D is undetermined. This TCR came from a young woman who had recovered from COVID-19. The sample consisted of peripheral blood. The CDR3 DNA reads TGTGCCAGCAGCTTAGACCCGGGAGAGACCCAGTACTTC. Residues: CASSLDPGETQYF.